This TCR beta chain was retrieved from a study of blood T cell repertoires in COVID-19. Across the whole study: The United States, Italy and Spain provided the acute and convalescent COVID-19 samples. From T cells, B-cell-depleted T cells, or PBMCs came the material, which was cDNA or gDNA.

Seattle enrolled patients during active infection and tracked them longitudinally. This clone occurred once. The germline gives CDR1 LNHDA, CDR2 SQIVND (reference sequence). Trimming stripped 6 bases from V and 3 bases from J, with 18 bases between. The CDR3 covers 16 residues. The repertoire was sequenced with immunoSEQ multiplex PCR; TCRdb's copy has only in-frame clones and lacks some. This sample carries hundreds of thousands of clones, 70% to 90% of them seen once, and the ten largest clones take around 6.3%. The sample was peripheral blood. The TCR comes from a woman aged 25 to 39 with COVID-19, enrolled during active disease. The J gene is TRBJ1-3, the V gene TRBV19; TRBD1 is a possible D gene (6 bases). The chain's CDR3 is CASSLYPTGSGNTIYF. The CDR3 DNA reads as TGTGCCAGTAGCCTCTACCCTACAGGGAGTGGAAACACCATATATTTT.